This T cell receptor (beta chain) appears in the sequencing data of a study of T cell changes during pregnancy in multiple sclerosis. Sequenced by immunoSEQ multiplex PCR; TCRdb stores in-frame clones only, minus some. The sample gives tens of thousands of clones, around nine tenths of which show up once; over 3% is in the top ten. The source was peripheral blood, collected in the first trimester of pregnancy. The TCR originated in a female donor in good health, enrolled as a control in a pregnancy study.

The CDR3 DNA reads as TGTGCCAGCAGCCAAGGACAGTTTCTCTCCTACGAGCAGTACTTC. Its translation is CASSQGQFLSYEQYF. This rearrangement joins TRBV4-2 to TRBJ2-7; D is possibly TRBD1 (5 bases). CDR3 size: 15 residues. Germline loops: CDR1 LGHNA, CDR2 YNFKEQ. The germline V and J ends were trimmed by 1 base and 0 bases, with 10 bases remaining between them.